The 19 T cell receptor beta chains reported below all come from one sample, sequenced in a study of identical twins. One entry per CDR3 protein, called by TCRdb with MiXCR from the 5' RACE reads. The sample lists 250,000 to 350,000 distinct CDR3 sequences, 7.5% to 9.5% occurring once. This sample also appeared in a second study, on yellow fever vaccine responses in identical twins.

Sequenced: CD8+ T cells sorted from blood. The origin of the receptors is a woman aged 18-35 years in good health.

This clonotype was picked up many times. The J gene is TRBJ2-7, the V gene TRBV20-1; D possibly corresponds to TRBD2 (5 bases). The CDR3 spans 16 residues. Looked up from germline, CDR1 is DFQATT and CDR2 is SNEGSKA (reference sequence). Trimming left V 0 bases short and J 2 bases short, with 17 bases between. The CDR3 here is CSARDLNPRGPYEQYF. Written as DNA, the CDR3 is TGCAGTGCTAGAGATTTGAATCCTCGGGGTCCCTACGAGCAGTACTTC.

This clonotype has only a few counts. The gene calls are TRBV5-5 and TRBJ1-2; no reliable D call. V lost 1 base to trimming and J lost 5 bases, with 9 bases between them. The length of the CDR3 is 13 residues. Per the germline V gene, CDR1 is SGHKS and CDR2 is YYEKEE (reference sequence). In DNA, the CDR3 is TGTGCCAGCAGCTTGAGGCTCGGGTATGGCTACACCTTC. Translation gives CASSLRLGYGYTF. Full variable domain (remainder filled in from reference TRBV5-5 and TRBJ1-2): DAGVTQSPTHLIKTRGQQVTLRCSPISGHKSVSWYQQVLGQGPQFIFQYYEKEERGRGNFPDRFSARQFPNYSSELNVNALLLGDSALYLCASSLRLGYGYTFGSGTRLTVV.

In its sample, this clonotype was seen many times. The chain is built from TRBV12-3 or TRBV12-4 and TRBJ2-5, with 10 bases that match TRBD1. The CDR3 extends over 15 amino acids. The V segment lost 6 bases and the J segment 8 bases; nucleotides outside the gene matches: 12. The CDR3 DNA reads as TGTGCCAGCAGACTACACGAGGACAGGGGGGATACCCAGTACTTC. Translating gives CASRLHEDRGDTQYF.

This clonotype occurred many times. The J gene is TRBJ2-7, the V gene TRBV4-3; possibly TRBD1 for D (6 bases). The CDR3 covers 14 residues. Germline V gene sequence: CDR1 LGHNA, CDR2 YSLEER. Trimming took 0 bases from V and 2 from J, leaving 8 bases between them. For the CDR3, the DNA is TGCGCCAGCAGCCAAGAGCCAGGGGCCTACGAGCAGTACTTC. Translation: CASSQEPGAYEQYF.

This clonotype was recorded at least ten times. V gene TRBV12-3 or TRBV12-4 combines with J gene TRBJ2-1, with 9 positions matching TRBD1. The CDR3 has 17 amino acids. Trimming removed 5 bases from V and 7 bases from J; junction bases left unmatched: 15. CDR3 in amino acids: CASSISSTGGLGNEQFF. Written as DNA, the CDR3 is TGTGCCAGCAGTATTTCGTCAACAGGGGGCTTAGGAAATGAGCAGTTCTTC.

The chain has TRBV7-2 and TRBJ2-7, with D possibly TRBD2 on 5 matching bases. The CDR3 is made up of 15 amino acids. The V and J ends lost 5 bases and 5 bases respectively, with 19 bases between them. CDR1 is SGHTA, CDR2 FQGNSA, per germline. The CDR3 region has the DNA TGTGCCAGCAGCCCTGTGACTACACCTGAACACGAGCAGTACTTC. Protein product: CASSPVTTPEHEQYF.

This clonotype appeared many times. The rearrangement joins TRBV12-3 or TRBV12-4 to TRBJ1-3, with D unresolved. Trimming stripped 3 bases from V and 0 bases from J, with 9 bases between. The CDR3 runs 15 residues. CDR3 in amino acids: CASSFPGASGNTIYF. The CDR3 DNA sequence: TGTGCCAGCAGTTTTCCTGGTGCCTCTGGAAACACCATATATTTT.

The genes are TRBV13 and TRBJ1-1, with D hard to call. V was trimmed by 1 base and J by 0 bases, leaving 21 bases between them. Germline CDR1 reads PRHDT; CDR2 reads FYEKMQ (reference sequence). The CDR3 has 19 residues. The CDR3 DNA reads as TGTGCCAGCAGCTTAGAAAGAGAAGTCCGGCTGGCAGTGAACACTGAAGCTTTCTTT. Translation: CASSLEREVRLAVNTEAFF.

In its sample, this clonotype was seen many times. The gene calls are TRBV10-3 and TRBJ1-2, with 7 nucleotides matching TRBD1. After removal of 2 bases from V and 4 bases from J, the junction contained 4 bases not matched to a gene. Germline lookup yields CDR1 ENHRY and CDR2 SYGVKD. The CDR3 has 14 residues. The CDR3 region has the DNA TGTGCCATCAGTGAGACAGGGGAGGGCTATGGCTACACCTTC. This encodes CAISETGEGYGYTF.

This clonotype has at least ten counts. This chain connects TRBV4-2 to TRBJ2-7; weak D call: TRBD2 (5 bases). The germline gives CDR1 LGHNA, CDR2 YNFKEQ. Between the trimmed V and J ends, which lost 6 bases and 0 bases, there was a span of 12 bases. CDR3 length: 14 amino acids. Written as DNA, the CDR3 is TGTGCCAGCAGTCGTAGCGACCCCTCCTACGAGCAGTACTTC. As protein: CASSRSDPSYEQYF.

The J gene is TRBJ1-2, the V gene TRBV7-9; D perhaps matches TRBD1 (6 bases). Germline V gives CDR1 SEHNR, CDR2 FQNEAQ (reference sequence). The CDR3 runs to 13 residues. V dropped 5 bases and J dropped 6 bases, with 13 bases sitting between them. This CDR3 reads CASSAYNRDGYTF. CDR3 sequence (DNA): TGTGCCAGCAGCGCTTACAACAGGGATGGCTACACCTTC.

This clonotype came up a few times. DNA for the CDR3: TGCGCCAGCAAAGAGTCTAGCGGGTCTTCCTACGAGCAGTACTTC. Translation: CASKESSGSSYEQYF. The V gene is TRBV5-1, the J gene TRBJ2-7, with 8 nucleotides matching TRBD2. CDR1 and CDR2 from the germline V gene are SGHRS and YFSETQ. With V trimmed by 6 bases and J by 1 base, 9 bases remained unmatched. The CDR3 consists of 15 residues.

There are a few counts of this clonotype. The rearrangement joins TRBV6-5 to TRBJ2-1; TRBD2 is a possible D gene (6 bases). Trimming took off 4 bases at V and 6 bases at J, with 19 bases between the two ends. Germline V gene sequence: CDR1 MNHEY, CDR2 SVGAGI. The CDR3 covers 16 residues. The DNA of the CDR3 is TGTGCCAGCAGTTGGGGGGTGAGGGTAGACAGCAATGAGCAGTTCTTC. This translates into CASSWGVRVDSNEQFF.

The gene calls are TRBV9 and TRBJ2-1; 7 bases line up with TRBD1. The ends lost 0 bases at V and 6 bases at J; junction bases unmatched: 6. Looked up from germline, CDR1 is SGDLS and CDR2 is YYNGEE. The CDR3 is made up of 15 amino acids. The CDR3: CASSVGDRASNEQFF. As DNA, the CDR3 is TGTGCCAGCAGCGTAGGAGACAGGGCTAGCAATGAGCAGTTCTTC.

This clonotype occurred a few times. The chain has TRBV6-2 or TRBV6-3 and TRBJ2-1; 9 nucleotides align to TRBD1. The CDR3 consists of 16 residues. The germline V gene has CDR1 MNHEY and CDR2 SVGEGT. The J segment lost 9 bases and the V segment lost 0 bases, leaving 9 bases of the junction unmatched. In DNA, the CDR3 is TGTGCCAGCAGTTACTCCGGGACAGGGACGCGCGGTGAGCAGTTCTTC. Residues: CASSYSGTGTRGEQFF.

This chain joins TRBV5-6 and TRBJ1-5, with 7 bases aligning to TRBD1. The V and J ends lost 3 bases and 0 bases, in that order; junction bases with no gene match: 3. CDR1 SGHDT and CDR2 YYEEEE come from the germline V gene. CDR3 length equals 15 residues. CDR3 DNA: TGTGCCAGCAGCTGGGGACAGATTAGCAATCAGCCCCAGCATTTT. Protein product: CASSWGQISNQPQHF.

J is TRBJ2-5 and V is TRBV4-3; D might be TRBD1 (5 bases). CDR3 size: 14 residues. Germline V lookup: CDR1 LGHNA, CDR2 YSLEER. Trimming removed 5 bases at V and 5 bases at J, with 15 bases between. CDR3 coding DNA: TGCGCCAGCAGCTGGGGCAGATTCAGGGAGACCCAGTACTTC. This translates into CASSWGRFRETQYF.

There are a few counts of this clonotype. The gene calls are TRBV20-1 and TRBJ2-3, with 10 positions matching TRBD2. The CDR3 extends over 18 amino acids. Germline loops: CDR1 DFQATT, CDR2 SNEGSKA (reference sequence). V lost 2 bases, J lost 2 bases, and 13 bases stayed unmatched. The CDR3 loop is CSARPAGGPMDYTDTQYF. The CDR3 DNA reads TGCAGTGCTAGACCAGCGGGAGGGCCAATGGACTACACAGATACGCAGTATTTT.

This rearrangement joins TRBV9 to TRBJ1-3; D call uncertain. This CDR3 comprises 15 residues. Trimming took 4 bases from V and 2 from J, leaving 13 bases between them. Germline values: CDR1 SGDLS, CDR2 YYNGEE. The DNA for the CDR3 is TGTGCCAGCAGCCCCGACGGGTTGGCTGGAAACACCATATATTTT. This encodes CASSPDGLAGNTIYF.